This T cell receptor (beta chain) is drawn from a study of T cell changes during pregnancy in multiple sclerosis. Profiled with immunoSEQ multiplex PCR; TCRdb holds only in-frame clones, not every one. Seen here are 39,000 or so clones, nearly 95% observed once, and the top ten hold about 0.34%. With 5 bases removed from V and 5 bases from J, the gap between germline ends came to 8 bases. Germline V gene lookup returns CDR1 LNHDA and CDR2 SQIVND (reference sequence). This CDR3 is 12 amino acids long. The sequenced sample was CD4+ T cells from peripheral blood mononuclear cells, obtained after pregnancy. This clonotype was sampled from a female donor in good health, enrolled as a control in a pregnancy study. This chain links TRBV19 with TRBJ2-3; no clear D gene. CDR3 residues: CASSPNLDTQYF. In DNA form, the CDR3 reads TGTGCCAGTAGTCCTAACCTAGATACGCAGTATTTT. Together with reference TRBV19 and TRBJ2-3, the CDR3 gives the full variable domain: DGGITQSPKYLFRKEGQNVTLSCEQNLNHDAMYWYRQDPGQGLRLIYYSQIVNDFQKGDIAEGYSVSREKKESFPLTVTSAQKNPTAFYLCASSPNLDTQYFGPGTRLTVL.